Below, 23 T cell receptor beta chains from the same sample are listed, as sequenced in a study of shared clonotypes between healthy human individuals. Only CD45RO-negative cells positively selected for CCR7 counted as naive CD8 cells, so terminally differentiated effector memory CD45RA+ cells were excluded. Here immunoSEQ multiplex PCR was the method, and the copy in TCRdb shows in-frame clones only, minus some. This table holds around 1,900,000 clones, over 85% found once. Sequences were obtained from naive CD8+ T cells from PBMCs. The receptors were gathered from a man aged 18 to 35 in good health. Some clones in this sample may be carry-over from other donors' samples.

The rearrangement joins TRBV29-1 to TRBJ2-1, with TRBD2 matching over 7 bases. V lost 7 bases and J lost 5; bases outside the gene matches: 8. Per the germline V gene, CDR1 is SQVTM and CDR2 is ANQGSEA. The CDR3 is made up of 13 amino acids. The CDR3 spells CSGPGTTNNEQFF. The CDR3 DNA reads as TGCAGCGGGCCCGGGACTACAAACAATGAGCAGTTCTTC.

This clone came up once. The chain links TRBV27 to TRBJ2-1; a possible D gene is TRBD1 (6 bases). In germline, CDR1 is MNHEY, CDR2 SMNVEV (reference sequence). V lost 7 bases and J lost 4, with 14 bases in between. The CDR3 covers 14 residues. In DNA form, the CDR3 reads TGTGCCAGCAACCAAGGACAGCTTTACAATGAGCAGTTCTTC. It yields the protein CASNQGQLYNEQFF.

The chain combines TRBV5-1 with TRBJ1-1; D unresolved. The CDR3 runs to 11 residues. V lost 0 bases, J lost 7 bases, and 4 bases lay in between. From germline, CDR1 is SGHRS and CDR2 YFSETQ. The CDR3 sequence: CASSLGFEAFF. CDR3 nucleotide sequence: TGCGCCAGCAGCTTGGGCTTTGAAGCTTTCTTT.

This clone was counted once. CDR3 DNA sequence: TGTGCCAGCAGCGCGTCACGGGGTTCCTACGAGCAGTACTTC. Protein sequence: CASSASRGSYEQYF. This sequence joins TRBV7-6 and TRBJ2-7; D possibly corresponds to TRBD2 (5 bases). The germline V gene encodes CDR1 SGHVS and CDR2 FNYEAQ. V was shortened by 5 bases and J by 1 base, with 12 bases between the two germline ends. CDR3 length: 14 amino acids.

The CDR3 DNA reads TGTGCCAGCAGCCCAACCCTAGCGGGAGGTGTAGATACGCAGTATTTT. Translated: CASSPTLAGGVDTQYF. The chain couples TRBV7-9 to TRBJ2-3, with TRBD2 identical over 11 bases. The CDR3 consists of 16 residues. Germline V gene sequence: CDR1 SEHNR, CDR2 FQNEAQ (reference sequence). V lost 5 bases to trimming and J lost 5 bases; unmatched junction nucleotides: 9.

This clone is a singleton in its sample. The J gene is TRBJ1-1, the V gene TRBV5-8, with TRBD1 matching 7 bases. The V and J ends lost 4 bases and 1 base, in that order; junction bases with no gene match: 4. Per germline, CDR1 SGHTS and CDR2 YDEGEE. The CDR3 is made up of 14 amino acids. In DNA, the CDR3 is TGTGCCAGCAGCCTAGGGACAGCGAACACTGAAGCTTTCTTT. Amino acid sequence: CASSLGTANTEAFF.

Here the CDR3 reads CASSPVYSGGELETQYF. As DNA, the CDR3 is TGTGCCAGCAGCCCGGTCTATAGCGGGGGGGAATTAGAGACCCAGTACTTC. The chain links TRBV28 to TRBJ2-5; 11 nucleotides match TRBD2. V dropped 6 bases and J dropped 4; count of bases not matched to a gene: 13. The CDR3 consists of 17 residues. The germline V gene encodes CDR1 MDHEN and CDR2 SYDVKM.

This chain uses TRBV28 with TRBJ2-7; a possible D gene is TRBD1 (5 bases). The CDR3 consists of 12 residues. Germline-derived CDR1 and CDR2 are MDHEN and SYDVKM. Trimming removed 5 bases at V and 4 bases at J, with 9 bases between. The CDR3 reads CASSAPGYEQYF. The CDR3 DNA is TGTGCCAGCAGTGCCCCAGGGTACGAGCAGTACTTC.

The chain uses TRBV28 and TRBJ2-7, with TRBD1 matching over 8 bases. Germline CDR1 reads MDHEN; CDR2 reads SYDVKM. The CDR3 extends over 15 amino acids. V trimming: 3 bases; J trimming: 7 bases; junction bases outside the gene matches: 11. The CDR3 nucleotides read TGTGCCAGCAGTTTCCCTAGACAGGGGATAGGGGAGCAGTACTTC. Amino acid sequence: CASSFPRQGIGEQYF. The whole variable domain, remainder taken from reference TRBV28 and TRBJ2-7, is DVKVTQSSRYLVKRTGEKVFLECVQDMDHENMFWYRQDPGLGLRLIYFSYDVKMKEKGDIPEGYSVSREKKERFSLILESASTNQTSMYLCASSFPRQGIGEQYFGPGTRLTVT.

This chain uses TRBV4-1 with TRBJ2-7; D ambiguous. The CDR3 loop spans 13 amino acids. The V end lost 0 bases, the J end lost 2 bases, and 5 bases lay between the germline ends. Germline-derived CDR1 and CDR2 are MGHRA and YSYEKL. CDR3 loop: CASSQDMAYEQYF. In DNA, the CDR3 is TGCGCCAGCAGCCAAGATATGGCCTACGAGCAGTACTTC.

The V call is TRBV6-1, the J call TRBJ2-1; possible D gene TRBD2, 6 bases. Trimming removed 6 bases at V and 14 bases at J, with 14 bases between. Germline loops: CDR1 MNHNS, CDR2 SASEGT. This CDR3 contains 11 residues. The CDR3 sequence: CASRYGGREFF. The CDR3 nucleotides read TGTGCCAGCAGATACGGAGGGCGGGAGTTCTTC.

This clone was counted once. The chain links TRBV4-1 to TRBJ2-7; 9 bases agree with TRBD2. CDR1 is MGHRA and CDR2 is YSYEKL in the germline V gene. CDR3 length: 15 amino acids. Trimming took 1 base from V and 4 from J; bases not matched to a gene: 5. The CDR3, as DNA: TGCGCCAGCAGCCAAGTGTCTAGCGGGATTTACGAGCAGTACTTC. Residues: CASSQVSSGIYEQYF.

J is TRBJ2-7 and V is TRBV5-4; tentative D call: TRBD2 (5 bases). V lost 4 bases and J 6 bases, leaving 11 bases between the germline ends. The CDR3 totals 12 residues. Germline CDR1 SGHNT, CDR2 YYREEE (reference sequence). The CDR3 loop reads CASSLETTEQYF. For the CDR3, the DNA is TGTGCCAGCAGCCTTGAGACTACCGAGCAGTACTTC.

The CDR3 reads CASSERPSGYEQYF. In nucleotides, the CDR3 is TGTGCCAGCAGTGAACGGCCATCCGGATACGAGCAGTACTTC. The chain employs TRBV6-1 and TRBJ2-7, with unresolved D. CDR3 length equals 14 residues. V lost 2 bases and J 4 bases, leaving 12 bases between the germline ends. CDR1 and CDR2 from the germline V gene are MNHNS and SASEGT.

The chain couples TRBV28 to TRBJ1-3; D remains ambiguous. Trimming pared 5 bases from V and 4 bases from J, leaving 9 bases between. Germline V gives CDR1 MDHEN, CDR2 SYDVKM. The CDR3 is 13 residues long. CDR3 DNA: TGTGCCAGCAGTGCGCGGTCGGGAAACACCATATATTTT. This translates into CASSARSGNTIYF. The whole variable domain, remainder taken from reference TRBV28 and TRBJ1-3, is DVKVTQSSRYLVKRTGEKVFLECVQDMDHENMFWYRQDPGLGLRLIYFSYDVKMKEKGDIPEGYSVSREKKERFSLILESASTNQTSMYLCASSARSGNTIYFGEGSWLTVV.

The rearrangement uses TRBV5-6 and TRBJ2-3; TRBD2 matches at 16 bases. The CDR3 sequence is 17 residues long. Germline CDR1 SGHDT, CDR2 YYEEEE. The V and J ends lost 3 bases and 5 bases, in that order; junction bases with no gene match: 6. The CDR3, as DNA: TGTGCCAGCAGCTACGGGACTAGCGGGAGGGCCGAAGATACGCAGTATTTT. As protein: CASSYGTSGRAEDTQYF.

This CDR3 is CASSGGAWQETQYF. CDR3 DNA sequence: TGTGCCAGCTCCGGGGGGGCGTGGCAAGAGACCCAGTACTTC. The V gene is TRBV7-9, the J gene TRBJ2-5, with TRBD2 matching 8 bases. Losses at the gene ends were 8 bases for V and 2 bases for J; bases not matched to a gene: 7. This CDR3 region has 14 residues. Germline CDR1 is SEHNR and CDR2 is FQNEAQ (reference sequence). Complete variable domain (other parts from reference TRBV7-9 and TRBJ2-5): DTGVSQNPRHKITKRGQNVTFRCDPISEHNRLYWYRQTLGQGPEFLTYFQNEAQLEKSRLLSDRFSAERPKGSFSTLEIQRTEQGDSAMYLCASSGGAWQETQYFGPGTRLLVL.

The chain joins TRBV4-3 to TRBJ2-7; 8 bases align to TRBD1. CDR1 and CDR2 from the germline V gene are LGHNA and YSLEER. J lost 3 bases, V lost 5 bases, and 12 bases had no gene match. This CDR3 comprises 16 residues. Here the CDR3 DNA reads TGCGCCAGCAGCGCCTACGGACAGGGAGGTAGCTACGAGCAGTACTTC. As protein: CASSAYGQGGSYEQYF.

CDR3 protein: CASSQTTSGRATYNEQFF. In DNA form, the CDR3 reads TGTGCCAGCAGCCAGACGACTAGCGGGAGGGCAACCTACAATGAGCAGTTCTTC. The rearrangement uses TRBV4-2 and TRBJ2-1; 14 bases line up with TRBD2. Germline V gives CDR1 LGHNA, CDR2 YNFKEQ. The CDR3 has 18 amino acids. The junction had 6 bases not matched to a gene; V was cut back by 3 bases and J by 2 bases.

The chain employs TRBV5-4 and TRBJ2-7; D call uncertain. The CDR3 consists of 12 residues. In germline, CDR1 is SGHNT, CDR2 YYREEE (reference sequence). V gave up 4 bases and J gave up 4 bases, with 9 bases separating them. The CDR3 DNA is TGTGCCAGCAGCATTTTCAAATACGAGCAGTACTTC. This encodes CASSIFKYEQYF.

This clone was picked up one time. CDR3 residues: CASSYSWGKLFF. CDR3 bases: TGTGCCAGCAGTTACTCTTGGGGAAAACTGTTTTTT. The rearrangement uses TRBV6-5 and TRBJ1-4; unclear D gene. The CDR3 is made up of 12 amino acids. Trimming cost V 0 bases and J 10 bases, with 6 bases left between them. Germline CDR1 reads MNHEY; CDR2 reads SVGAGI.

This clone was counted a few times. This sequence joins TRBV10-3 and TRBJ1-5; D remains unclear. In germline, CDR1 is ENHRY, CDR2 SYGVKD. With 2 bases removed from V and 1 base from J, the gap between germline ends came to 3 bases. The CDR3 sequence is 13 residues long. The CDR3 region is CAISENSNQPQHF. The CDR3 DNA follows: TGTGCCATCAGTGAGAACAGCAATCAGCCCCAGCATTTT.

The V gene is TRBV5-1, the J gene TRBJ1-2; the D is unclear. The CDR3 is 16 residues long. The germline V gene encodes CDR1 SGHRS and CDR2 YFSETQ. V was cut by 2 bases and J by 7 bases, with 21 bases left in between. The CDR3 region has the DNA TGCGCCAGCAGCTTTGATCCCGACATTTACTATGGTGGCTACACCTTC. This codes for CASSFDPDIYYGGYTF.